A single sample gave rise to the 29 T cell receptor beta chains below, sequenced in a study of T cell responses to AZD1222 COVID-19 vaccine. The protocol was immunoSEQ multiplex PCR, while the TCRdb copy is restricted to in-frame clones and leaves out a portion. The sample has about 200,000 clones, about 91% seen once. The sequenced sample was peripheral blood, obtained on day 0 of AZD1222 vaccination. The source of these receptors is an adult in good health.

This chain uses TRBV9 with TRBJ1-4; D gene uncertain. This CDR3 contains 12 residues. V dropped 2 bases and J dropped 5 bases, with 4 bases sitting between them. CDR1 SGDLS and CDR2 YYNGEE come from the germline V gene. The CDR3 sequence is CASSVGNEKLFF. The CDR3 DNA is TGTGCCAGCAGCGTTGGGAATGAAAAACTGTTTTTT.

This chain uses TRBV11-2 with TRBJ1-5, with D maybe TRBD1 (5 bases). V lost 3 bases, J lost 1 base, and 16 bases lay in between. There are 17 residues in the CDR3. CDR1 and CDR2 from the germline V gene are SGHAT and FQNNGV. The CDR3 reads CASSFRGAAGSNQPQHF. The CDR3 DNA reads TGTGCCAGCAGCTTTAGAGGGGCAGCCGGGAGCAATCAGCCCCAGCATTTT.

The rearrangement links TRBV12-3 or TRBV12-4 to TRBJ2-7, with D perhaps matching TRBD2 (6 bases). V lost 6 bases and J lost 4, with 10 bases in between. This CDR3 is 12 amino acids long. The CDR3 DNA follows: TGTGCCAGCAGACGGGAGCGGTACGAGCAGTACTTC. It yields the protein CASRRERYEQYF.

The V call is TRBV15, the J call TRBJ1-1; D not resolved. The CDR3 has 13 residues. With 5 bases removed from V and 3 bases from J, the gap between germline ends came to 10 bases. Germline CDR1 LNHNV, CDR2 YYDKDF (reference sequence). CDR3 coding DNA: TGTGCCACCAGCCCCAAGTTAGACACTGAAGCTTTCTTT. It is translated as CATSPKLDTEAFF. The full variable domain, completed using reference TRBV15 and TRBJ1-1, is DAMVIQNPRYQVTQFGKPVTLSCSQTLNHNVMYWYQQKSSQAPKLLFHYYDKDFNNEADTPDNFQSRRPNTSFCFLDIRSPGLGDTAMYLCATSPKLDTEAFFGQGTRLTVV.

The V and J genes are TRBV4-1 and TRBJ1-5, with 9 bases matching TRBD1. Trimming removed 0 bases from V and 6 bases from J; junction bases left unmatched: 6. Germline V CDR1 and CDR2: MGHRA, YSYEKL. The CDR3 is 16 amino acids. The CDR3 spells CASSQDRDRVAQPQHF. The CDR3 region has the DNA TGCGCCAGCAGCCAAGATCGGGACAGGGTAGCTCAGCCCCAGCATTTT.

DNA for the CDR3: TGTGCCAGCAGCTCCCGATCGTGGCTTTACCAAGAGACCCAGTACTTC. Amino acid sequence: CASSSRSWLYQETQYF. This chain joins TRBV5-6 and TRBJ2-5; D gene unclear. There are 16 residues in the CDR3. With 3 bases removed from V and 0 bases from J, the gap between germline ends came to 15 bases. Germline lookup yields CDR1 SGHDT and CDR2 YYEEEE.

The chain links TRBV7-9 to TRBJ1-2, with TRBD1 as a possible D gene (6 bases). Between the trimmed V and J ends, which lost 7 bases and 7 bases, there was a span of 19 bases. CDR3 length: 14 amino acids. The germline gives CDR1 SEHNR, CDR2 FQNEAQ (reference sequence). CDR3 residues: CASTRDTSRSGYTF. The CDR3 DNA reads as TGTGCCAGCACGCGGGACACCAGTCGTAGTGGCTACACCTTC.

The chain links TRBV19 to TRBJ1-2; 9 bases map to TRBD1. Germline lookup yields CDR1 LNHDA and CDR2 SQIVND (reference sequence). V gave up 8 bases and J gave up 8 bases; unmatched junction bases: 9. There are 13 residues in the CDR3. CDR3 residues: CASGQGIFDGYTF. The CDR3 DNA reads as TGTGCCAGTGGACAGGGGATCTTTGACGGCTACACCTTC. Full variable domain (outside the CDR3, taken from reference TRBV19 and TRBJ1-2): DGGITQSPKYLFRKEGQNVTLSCEQNLNHDAMYWYRQDPGQGLRLIYYSQIVNDFQKGDIAEGYSVSREKKESFPLTVTSAQKNPTAFYLCASGQGIFDGYTFGSGTRLTVV.

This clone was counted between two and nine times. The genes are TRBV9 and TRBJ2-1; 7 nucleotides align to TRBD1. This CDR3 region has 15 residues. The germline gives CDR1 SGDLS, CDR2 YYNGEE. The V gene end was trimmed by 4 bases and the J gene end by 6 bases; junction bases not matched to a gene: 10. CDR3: CASSPGQPVINEQFF. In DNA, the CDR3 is TGTGCCAGCAGCCCGGGACAGCCCGTCATCAATGAGCAGTTCTTC.

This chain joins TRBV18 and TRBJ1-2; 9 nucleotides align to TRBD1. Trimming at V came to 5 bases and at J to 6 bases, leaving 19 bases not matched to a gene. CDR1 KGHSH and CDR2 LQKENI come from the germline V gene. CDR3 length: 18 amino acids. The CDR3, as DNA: TGTGCCAGCTCAACTGTGGGACAGGGAAAGGGGCATTTGAATGGCTACACCTTC. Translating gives CASSTVGQGKGHLNGYTF.

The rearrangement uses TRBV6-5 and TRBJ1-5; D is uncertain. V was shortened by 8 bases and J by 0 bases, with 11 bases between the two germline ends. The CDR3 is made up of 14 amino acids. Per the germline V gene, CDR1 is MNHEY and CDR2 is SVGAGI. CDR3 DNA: TGTGCCAGCCGGACTTCCCTTAGCAATCAGCCCCAGCATTTT. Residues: CASRTSLSNQPQHF.

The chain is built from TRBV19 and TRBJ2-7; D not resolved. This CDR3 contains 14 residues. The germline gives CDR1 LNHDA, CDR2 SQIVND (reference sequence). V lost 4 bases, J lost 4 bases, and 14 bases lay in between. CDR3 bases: TGTGCCAGTAGTACGCTGCCCGGTGGGTACGAGCAGTACTTC. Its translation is CASSTLPGGYEQYF.

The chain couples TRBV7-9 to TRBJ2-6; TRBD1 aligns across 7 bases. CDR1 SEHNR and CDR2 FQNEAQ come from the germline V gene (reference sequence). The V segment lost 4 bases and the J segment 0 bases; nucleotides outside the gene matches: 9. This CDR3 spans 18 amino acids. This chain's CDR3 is CASSSWTGRISGANVLTF. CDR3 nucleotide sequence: TGTGCCAGCAGCTCTTGGACAGGCCGAATCTCTGGGGCCAACGTCCTGACTTTC.

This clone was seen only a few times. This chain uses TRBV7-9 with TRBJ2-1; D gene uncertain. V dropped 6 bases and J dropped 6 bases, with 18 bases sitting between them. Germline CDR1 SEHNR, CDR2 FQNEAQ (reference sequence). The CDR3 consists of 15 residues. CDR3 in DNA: TGTGCCAGCAGGGAAGGTGCTGAGGAATTCAATGAGCAGTTCTTC. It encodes CASREGAEEFNEQFF.

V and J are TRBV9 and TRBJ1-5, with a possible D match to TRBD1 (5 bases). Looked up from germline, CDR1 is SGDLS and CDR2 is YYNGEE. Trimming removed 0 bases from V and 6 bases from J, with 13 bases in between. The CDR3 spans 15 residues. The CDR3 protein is CASSVGREVGQPQHF. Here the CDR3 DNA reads TGTGCCAGCAGCGTAGGCAGGGAGGTCGGTCAGCCCCAGCATTTT. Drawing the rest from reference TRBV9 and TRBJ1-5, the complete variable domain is DSGVTQTPKHLITATGQRVTLRCSPRSGDLSVYWYQQSLDQGLQFLIQYYNGEERAKGNILERFSAQQFPDLHSELNLSSLELGDSALYFCASSVGREVGQPQHFGDGTRLSIL.

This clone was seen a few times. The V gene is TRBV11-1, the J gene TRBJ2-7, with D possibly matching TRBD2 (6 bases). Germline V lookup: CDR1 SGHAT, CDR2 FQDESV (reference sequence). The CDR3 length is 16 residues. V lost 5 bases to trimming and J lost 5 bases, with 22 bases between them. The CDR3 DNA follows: TGTGCCAGCAGCCCCCGCAGGGCGCGGGGTGTTAACGAGCAGTACTTC. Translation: CASSPRRARGVNEQYF.

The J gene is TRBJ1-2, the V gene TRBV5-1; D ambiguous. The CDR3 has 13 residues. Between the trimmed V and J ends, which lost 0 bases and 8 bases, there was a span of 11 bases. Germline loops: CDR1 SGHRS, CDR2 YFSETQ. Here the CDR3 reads CASSLGPSRGYTF. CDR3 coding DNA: TGCGCCAGCAGCTTGGGACCCAGTCGAGGCTACACCTTC.

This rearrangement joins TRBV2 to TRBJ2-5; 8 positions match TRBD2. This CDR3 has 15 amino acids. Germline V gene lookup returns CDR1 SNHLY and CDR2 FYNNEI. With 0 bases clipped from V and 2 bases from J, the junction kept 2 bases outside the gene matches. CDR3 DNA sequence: TGTGCCAGCAGTGAAGCGCGGGGGGAACAAGAGACCCAGTACTTC. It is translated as CASSEARGEQETQYF.

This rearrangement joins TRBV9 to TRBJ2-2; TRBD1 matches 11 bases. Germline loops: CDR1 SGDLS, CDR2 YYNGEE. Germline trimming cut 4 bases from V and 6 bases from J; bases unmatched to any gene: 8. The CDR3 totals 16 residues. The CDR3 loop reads CASSPGQGVGPGELFF. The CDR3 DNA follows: TGTGCCAGCAGCCCGGGACAGGGGGTCGGGCCCGGGGAGCTGTTTTTT.

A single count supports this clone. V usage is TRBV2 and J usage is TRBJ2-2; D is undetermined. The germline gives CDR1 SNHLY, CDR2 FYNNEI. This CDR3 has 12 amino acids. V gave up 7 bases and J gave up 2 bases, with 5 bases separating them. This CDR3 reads CASMANTGELFF. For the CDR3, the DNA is TGTGCCAGCATGGCTAACACCGGGGAGCTGTTTTTT.

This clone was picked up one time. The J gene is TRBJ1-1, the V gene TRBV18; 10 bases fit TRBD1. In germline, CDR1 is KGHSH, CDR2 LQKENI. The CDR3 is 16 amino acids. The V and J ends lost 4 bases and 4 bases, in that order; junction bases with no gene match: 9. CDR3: CASSRDRGSRSTEAFF. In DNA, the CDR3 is TGTGCCAGCTCACGGGACAGGGGTTCAAGGAGCACTGAAGCTTTCTTT.

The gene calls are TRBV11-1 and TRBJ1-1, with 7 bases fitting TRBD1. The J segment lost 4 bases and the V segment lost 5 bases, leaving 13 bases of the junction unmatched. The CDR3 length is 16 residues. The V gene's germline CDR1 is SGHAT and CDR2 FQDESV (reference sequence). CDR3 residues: CASSQNRGGVGTEAFF. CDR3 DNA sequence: TGTGCCAGCAGCCAAAACAGGGGCGGGGTGGGCACTGAAGCTTTCTTT.

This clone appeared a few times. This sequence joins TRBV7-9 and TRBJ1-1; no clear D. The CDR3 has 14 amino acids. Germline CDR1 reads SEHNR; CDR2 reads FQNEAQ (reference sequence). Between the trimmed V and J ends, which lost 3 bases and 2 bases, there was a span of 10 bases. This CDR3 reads CASSFRPNNTEAFF. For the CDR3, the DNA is TGTGCCAGCAGCTTTAGACCGAATAACACTGAAGCTTTCTTT.

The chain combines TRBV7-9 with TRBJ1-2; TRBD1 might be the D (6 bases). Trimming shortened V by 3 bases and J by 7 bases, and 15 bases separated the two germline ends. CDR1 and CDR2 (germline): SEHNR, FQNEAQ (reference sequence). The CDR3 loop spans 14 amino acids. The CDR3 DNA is TGTGCCAGCAGCTTGGACAGTCCCGCGGGTGGCTACACCTTC. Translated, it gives CASSLDSPAGGYTF.

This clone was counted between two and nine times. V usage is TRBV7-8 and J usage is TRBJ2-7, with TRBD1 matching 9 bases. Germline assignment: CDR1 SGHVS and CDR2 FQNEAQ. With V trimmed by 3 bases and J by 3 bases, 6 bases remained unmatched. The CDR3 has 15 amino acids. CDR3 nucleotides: TGTGCCAGCAGCTTTGGGACAGGGCAACTCTACGAGCAGTACTTC. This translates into CASSFGTGQLYEQYF. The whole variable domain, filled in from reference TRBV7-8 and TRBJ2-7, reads GAGVSQSPRYKVAKRGQDVALRCDPISGHVSLFWYQQALGQGPEFLTYFQNEAQLDKSGLPSDRFFAERPEGSVSTLKIQRTQQEDSAVYLCASSFGTGQLYEQYFGPGTRLTVT.

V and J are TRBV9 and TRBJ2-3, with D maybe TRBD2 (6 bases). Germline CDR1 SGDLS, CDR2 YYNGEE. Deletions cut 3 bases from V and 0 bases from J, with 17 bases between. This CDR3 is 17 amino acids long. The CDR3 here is CASSEFRDSPSTDTQYF. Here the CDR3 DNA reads TGTGCCAGCAGCGAGTTCCGGGACTCACCTAGCACAGATACGCAGTATTTT.

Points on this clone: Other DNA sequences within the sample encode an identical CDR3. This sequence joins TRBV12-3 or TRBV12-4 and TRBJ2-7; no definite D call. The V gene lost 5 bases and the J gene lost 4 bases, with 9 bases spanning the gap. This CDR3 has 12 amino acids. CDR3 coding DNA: TGTGCCAGCAGTCCTTCGTCATACGAGCAGTACTTC. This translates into CASSPSSYEQYF.

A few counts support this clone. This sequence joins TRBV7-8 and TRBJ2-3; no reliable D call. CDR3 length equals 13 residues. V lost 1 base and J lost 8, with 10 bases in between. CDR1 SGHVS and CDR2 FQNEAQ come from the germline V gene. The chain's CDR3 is CASSLESLGTQYF. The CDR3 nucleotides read TGTGCCAGCAGCTTAGAATCGCTGGGTACGCAGTATTTT.

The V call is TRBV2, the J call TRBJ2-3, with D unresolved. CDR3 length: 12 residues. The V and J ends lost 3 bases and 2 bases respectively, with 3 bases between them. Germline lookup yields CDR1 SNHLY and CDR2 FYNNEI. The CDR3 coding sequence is TGTGCCAGCAGTGACAACACAGATACGCAGTATTTT. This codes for CASSDNTDTQYF.